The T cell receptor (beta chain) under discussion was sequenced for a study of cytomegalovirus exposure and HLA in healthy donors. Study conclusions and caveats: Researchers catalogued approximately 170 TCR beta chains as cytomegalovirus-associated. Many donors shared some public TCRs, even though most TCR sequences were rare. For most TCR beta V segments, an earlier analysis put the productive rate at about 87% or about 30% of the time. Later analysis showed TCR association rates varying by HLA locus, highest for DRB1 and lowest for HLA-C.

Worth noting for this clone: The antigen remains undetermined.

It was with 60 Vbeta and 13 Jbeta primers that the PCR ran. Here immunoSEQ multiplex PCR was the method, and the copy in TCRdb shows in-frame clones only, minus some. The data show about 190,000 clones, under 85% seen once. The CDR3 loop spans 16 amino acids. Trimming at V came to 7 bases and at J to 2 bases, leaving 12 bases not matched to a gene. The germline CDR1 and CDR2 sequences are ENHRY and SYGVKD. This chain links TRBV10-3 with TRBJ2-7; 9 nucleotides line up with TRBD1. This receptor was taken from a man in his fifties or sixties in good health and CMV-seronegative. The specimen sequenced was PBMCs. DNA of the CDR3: TGTGCCATCAAAGAACCGGGACAGGGTTCTGCCTACGAGCAGTACTTC. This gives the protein CAIKEPGQGSAYEQYF.